Listed here are 9 T cell receptor beta chains from one sample, sequenced in a study of cytomegalovirus exposure and HLA in healthy donors (dated by TCRdb to 2015 to 2018). Library preparation employed the immunoSEQ multiplex PCR assay. The multiplex PCR relied on a mix of 60 forward primers for TCR Vbeta segments and 13 reverse primers for TCR Jbeta segments. TCRdb retrieved this table from immuneACCESS and kept in-frame rearrangements only. Not all clones are present; in checked studies, unresolved V genes account for under half, and no reason is known for the remainder. This sample lists some 89,000 clones; 85% were detected once. Together, the top ten hold 6.5% to 9% of the sample. The sample consisted of PBMCs. The source is a man aged 35 to 55 in good health and CMV-seropositive.

The chain uses TRBV28 and TRBJ2-6; weak D call: TRBD1 (5 bases). With 5 bases removed from V and 2 bases from J, the gap between germline ends came to 10 bases. From germline, CDR1 is MDHEN and CDR2 SYDVKM. The CDR3 totals 15 residues. The CDR3 here is CASSEGVPGANVLTF. CDR3 in DNA: TGTGCCAGCAGTGAAGGGGTTCCTGGGGCCAACGTCCTGACTTTC. The full variable domain, completed using reference TRBV28 and TRBJ2-6, is DVKVTQSSRYLVKRTGEKVFLECVQDMDHENMFWYRQDPGLGLRLIYFSYDVKMKEKGDIPEGYSVSREKKERFSLILESASTNQTSMYLCASSEGVPGANVLTFGAGSRLTVL.

Note on this clone: Other DNA sequences in this sample translate to the same CDR3. The CDR3 DNA is TGCGCCAGCAGCTTGGACAGGGGGGCCTACGAGCAGTACTTC. Translating gives CASSLDRGAYEQYF. The chain is built from TRBV5-1 and TRBJ2-7; 8 nucleotides line up with TRBD1. The CDR3 has 14 amino acids. Per the germline V gene, CDR1 is SGHRS and CDR2 is YFSETQ. V was pared by 0 bases and J by 2 bases, with 1 base of the junction left unmatched. The full variable domain, with the rest looked up from reference TRBV5-1 and TRBJ2-7, is KAGVTQTPRYLIKTRGQQVTLSCSPISGHRSVSWYQQTPGQGLQFLFEYFSETQRNKGNFPGRFSGRQFSNSRSEMNVSTLELGDSALYLCASSLDRGAYEQYFGPGTRLTVT.

This rearrangement joins TRBV18 to TRBJ2-2; D not resolved. Trimming stripped 0 bases from V and 7 bases from J, with 12 bases between. This CDR3 comprises 15 residues. CDR1 is KGHSH, CDR2 LQKENI, per germline. For the CDR3, the DNA is TGTGCCAGCTCACCACCGTCTGCACCCGGCGGGGAGCTGTTTTTT. Its translation: CASSPPSAPGGELFF.

V gene TRBV7-2 combines with J gene TRBJ2-7, with D unclear. V was pared by 3 bases and J by 1 base, with 13 bases between. The V gene's germline CDR1 is SGHTA and CDR2 FQGNSA. The CDR3 covers 15 residues. The DNA for the CDR3 is TGTGCCAGCAGCTTGATGTCAGCGTTGTCCTACGAGCAGTACTTC. As protein: CASSLMSALSYEQYF.

The CDR3, as DNA: TGTGCCAGCAGTACATTCGGGGGTACGGTCGAAAAACTGTTTTTT. Residues: CASSTFGGTVEKLFF. This chain joins TRBV28 and TRBJ1-4; possibly TRBD1 for D (5 bases). There are 15 residues in the CDR3. The germline gives CDR1 MDHEN, CDR2 SYDVKM. The ends were cut back, 5 bases at V and 8 bases at J, with 18 bases in the middle. Complete variable domain (other parts from reference TRBV28 and TRBJ1-4): DVKVTQSSRYLVKRTGEKVFLECVQDMDHENMFWYRQDPGLGLRLIYFSYDVKMKEKGDIPEGYSVSREKKERFSLILESASTNQTSMYLCASSTFGGTVEKLFFGSGTQLSVL.

The rearrangement links TRBV27 to TRBJ1-6; D gene uncertain. The CDR3 consists of 15 residues. V was trimmed by 1 base and J by 6 bases, leaving 10 bases between them. The germline V gene has CDR1 MNHEY and CDR2 SMNVEV (reference sequence). The CDR3 region is CASSLWSNSNSPLHF. The CDR3 DNA follows: TGTGCCAGCAGTTTATGGAGCAATAGTAATTCACCCCTCCACTTT.

The chain joins TRBV27 to TRBJ2-2; D gene uncertain. From germline, CDR1 is MNHEY and CDR2 SMNVEV (reference sequence). V lost 0 bases to trimming and J lost 4 bases, with 12 bases between them. The CDR3 covers 16 residues. DNA for the CDR3: TGTGCCAGCAGTTTATCATATCTTCGGAGCACCGGGGAGCTGTTTTTT. Protein: CASSLSYLRSTGELFF.

The chain carries TRBV28 and TRBJ2-7; the D is unclear. CDR1 MDHEN and CDR2 SYDVKM come from the germline V gene. V lost 6 bases, J lost 3 bases, and 12 bases lay in between. The CDR3 covers 13 residues. CDR3 bases: TGTGCCAGCAGGTCCCCGGTTCTCTACGAGCAGTACTTC. Translating gives CASRSPVLYEQYF. Looking up the rest from reference TRBV28 and TRBJ2-7 gives the full variable domain: DVKVTQSSRYLVKRTGEKVFLECVQDMDHENMFWYRQDPGLGLRLIYFSYDVKMKEKGDIPEGYSVSREKKERFSLILESASTNQTSMYLCASRSPVLYEQYFGPGTRLTVT.

The J gene is TRBJ2-5, the V gene TRBV4-1, with 7 nucleotides matching TRBD2. Germline V gene lookup returns CDR1 MGHRA and CDR2 YSYEKL. This CDR3 has 14 amino acids. V lost 0 bases to trimming and J lost 4 bases; unmatched junction nucleotides: 2. CDR3 nucleotides: TGCGCCAGCAGCCAAGATCGGGGGGTAGAGACCCAGTACTTC. Translation gives CASSQDRGVETQYF.